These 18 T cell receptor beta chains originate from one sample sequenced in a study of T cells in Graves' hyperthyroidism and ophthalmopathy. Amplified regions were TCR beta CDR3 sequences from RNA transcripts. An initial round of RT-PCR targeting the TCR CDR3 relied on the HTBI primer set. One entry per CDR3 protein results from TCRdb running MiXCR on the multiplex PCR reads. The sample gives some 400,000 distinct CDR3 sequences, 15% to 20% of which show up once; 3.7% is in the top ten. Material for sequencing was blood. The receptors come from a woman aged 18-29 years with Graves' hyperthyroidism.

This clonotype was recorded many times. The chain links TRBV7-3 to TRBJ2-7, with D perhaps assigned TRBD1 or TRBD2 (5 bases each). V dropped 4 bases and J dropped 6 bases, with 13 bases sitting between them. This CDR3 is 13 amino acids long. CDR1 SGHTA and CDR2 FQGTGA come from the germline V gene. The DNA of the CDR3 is TGTGCCAGCAGCTCCCGAAGGGACGGCGAGCAGTACTTC. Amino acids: CASSSRRDGEQYF. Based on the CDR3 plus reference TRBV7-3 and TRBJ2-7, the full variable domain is GAGVSQTPSNKVTEKGKYVELRCDPISGHTALYWYRQSLGQGPEFLIYFQGTGAADDSGLPNDRFFAVRPEGSVSTLKIQRTERGDSAVYLCASSSRRDGEQYFGPGTRLTVT.

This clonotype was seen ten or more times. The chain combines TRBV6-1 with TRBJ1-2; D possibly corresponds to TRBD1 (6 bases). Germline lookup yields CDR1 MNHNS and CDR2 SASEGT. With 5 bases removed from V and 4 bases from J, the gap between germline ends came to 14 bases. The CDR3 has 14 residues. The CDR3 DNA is TGTGCCAGCAGTCCCCAGGGGAGGGTCTATGGCTACACCTTC. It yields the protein CASSPQGRVYGYTF.

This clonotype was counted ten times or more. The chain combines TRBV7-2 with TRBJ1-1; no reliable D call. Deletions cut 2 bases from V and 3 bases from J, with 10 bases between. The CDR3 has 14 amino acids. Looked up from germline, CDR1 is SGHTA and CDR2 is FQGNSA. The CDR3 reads CASSLMSGYTEAFF. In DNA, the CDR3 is TGTGCCAGCAGCTTAATGAGTGGGTACACTGAAGCTTTCTTT.

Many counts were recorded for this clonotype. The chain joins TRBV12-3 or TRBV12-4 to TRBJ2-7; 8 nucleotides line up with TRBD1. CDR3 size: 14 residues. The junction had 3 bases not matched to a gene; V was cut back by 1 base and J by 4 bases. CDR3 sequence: CASSLGTGMYEQYF. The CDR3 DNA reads TGTGCCAGCAGTTTAGGGACAGGGATGTACGAGCAGTACTTC.

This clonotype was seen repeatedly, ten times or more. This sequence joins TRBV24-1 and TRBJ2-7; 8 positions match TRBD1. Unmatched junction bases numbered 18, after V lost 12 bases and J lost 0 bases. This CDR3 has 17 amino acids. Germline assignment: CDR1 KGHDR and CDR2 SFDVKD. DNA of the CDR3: TGTGCCGCAAAGGACAGGGCCGCGGTGGTGTACTCCTACGAGCAGTACTTC. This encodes CAAKDRAAVVYSYEQYF.

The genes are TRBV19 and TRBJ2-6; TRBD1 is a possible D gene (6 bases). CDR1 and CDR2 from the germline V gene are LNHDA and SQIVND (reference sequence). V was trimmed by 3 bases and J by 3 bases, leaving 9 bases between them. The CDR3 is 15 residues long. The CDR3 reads CASSIWGLGANVLTF. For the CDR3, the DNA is TGTGCCAGTAGTATCTGGGGGCTTGGGGCCAACGTCCTGACTTTC.

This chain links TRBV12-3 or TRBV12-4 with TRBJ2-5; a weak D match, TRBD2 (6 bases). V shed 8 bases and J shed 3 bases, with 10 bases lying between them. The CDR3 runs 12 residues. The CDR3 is CASCWGEETQYF. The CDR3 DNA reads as TGTGCCAGCTGCTGGGGGGAAGAGACCCAGTACTTC.

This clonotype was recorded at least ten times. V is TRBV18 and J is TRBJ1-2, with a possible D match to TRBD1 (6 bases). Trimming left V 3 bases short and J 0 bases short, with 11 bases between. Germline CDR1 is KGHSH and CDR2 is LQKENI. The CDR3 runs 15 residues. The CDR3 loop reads CASSPQGHSNYGYTF. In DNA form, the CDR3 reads TGTGCCAGCTCACCTCAGGGACACTCTAACTATGGCTACACCTTC. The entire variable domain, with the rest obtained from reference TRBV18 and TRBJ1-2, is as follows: NAGVMQNPRHLVRRRGQEARLRCSPMKGHSHVYWYRQLPEEGLKFMVYLQKENIIDESGMPKERFSAEFPKEGPSILRIQQVVRGDSAAYFCASSPQGHSNYGYTFGSGTRLTVV.

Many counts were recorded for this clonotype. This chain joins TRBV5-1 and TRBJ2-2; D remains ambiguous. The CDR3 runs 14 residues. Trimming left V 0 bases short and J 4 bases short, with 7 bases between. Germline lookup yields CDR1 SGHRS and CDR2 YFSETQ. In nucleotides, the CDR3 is TGCGCCAGCAGCTTGGAAGCAGCCACCGGGGAGCTGTTTTTT. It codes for CASSLEAATGELFF. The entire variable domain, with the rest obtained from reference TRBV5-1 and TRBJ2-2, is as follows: KAGVTQTPRYLIKTRGQQVTLSCSPISGHRSVSWYQQTPGQGLQFLFEYFSETQRNKGNFPGRFSGRQFSNSRSEMNVSTLELGDSALYLCASSLEAATGELFFGEGSRLTVL.

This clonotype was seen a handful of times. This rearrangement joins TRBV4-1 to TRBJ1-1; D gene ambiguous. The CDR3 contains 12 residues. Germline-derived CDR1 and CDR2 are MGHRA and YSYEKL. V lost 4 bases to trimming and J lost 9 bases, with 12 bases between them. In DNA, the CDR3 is TGCGCCAGCAGCCCCCCCCGAGAGCAAGCTTTCTTT. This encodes CASSPPREQAFF.

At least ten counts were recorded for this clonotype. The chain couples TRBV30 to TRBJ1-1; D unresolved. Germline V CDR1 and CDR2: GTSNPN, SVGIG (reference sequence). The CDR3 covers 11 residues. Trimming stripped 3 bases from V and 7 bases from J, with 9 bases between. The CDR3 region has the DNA TGTGCCTGGAGCCCCGGGAGTGAAGCTTTCTTT. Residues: CAWSPGSEAFF. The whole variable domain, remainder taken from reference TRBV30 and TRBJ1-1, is SQTIHQWPATLVQPVGSPLSLECTVEGTSNPNLYWYRQAAGRGLQLLFYSVGIGQISSEVPQNLSASRPQDRQFILSSKKLLLSDSGFYLCAWSPGSEAFFGQGTRLTVV.

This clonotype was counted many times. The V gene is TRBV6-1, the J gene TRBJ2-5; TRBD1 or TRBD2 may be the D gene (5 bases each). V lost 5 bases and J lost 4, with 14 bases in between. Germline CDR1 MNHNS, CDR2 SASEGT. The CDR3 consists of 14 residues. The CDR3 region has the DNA TGTGCCAGCAGTCCGTTAGGGACCCTAGAGACCCAGTACTTC. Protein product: CASSPLGTLETQYF.

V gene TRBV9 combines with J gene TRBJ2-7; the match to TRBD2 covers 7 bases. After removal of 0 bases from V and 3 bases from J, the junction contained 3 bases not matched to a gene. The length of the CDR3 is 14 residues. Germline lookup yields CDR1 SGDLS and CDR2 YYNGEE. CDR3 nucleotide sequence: TGTGCCAGCAGCGTAGCGGGGGGTCGCTACGAGCAGTACTTC. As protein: CASSVAGGRYEQYF.

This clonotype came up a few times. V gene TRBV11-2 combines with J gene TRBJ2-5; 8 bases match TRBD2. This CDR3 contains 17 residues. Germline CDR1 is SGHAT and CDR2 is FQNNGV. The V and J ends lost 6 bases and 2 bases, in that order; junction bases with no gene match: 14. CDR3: CASSSHRGGIVQETQYF. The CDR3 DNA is TGTGCCAGCAGTTCCCACCGCGGGGGGATAGTACAAGAGACCCAGTACTTC. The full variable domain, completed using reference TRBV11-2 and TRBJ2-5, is EAGVAQSPRYKIIEKRQSVAFWCNPISGHATLYWYQQILGQGPKLLIQFQNNGVVDDSQLPKDRFSAERLKGVDSTLKIQPAKLEDSAVYLCASSSHRGGIVQETQYFGPGTRLLVL.

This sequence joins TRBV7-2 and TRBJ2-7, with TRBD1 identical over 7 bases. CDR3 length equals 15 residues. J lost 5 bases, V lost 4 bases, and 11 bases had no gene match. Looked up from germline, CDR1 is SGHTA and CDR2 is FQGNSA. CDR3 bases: TGTGCCAGCAGCTCCACCCTTTGGACAGGCCACGAGCAGTACTTC. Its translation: CASSSTLWTGHEQYF.

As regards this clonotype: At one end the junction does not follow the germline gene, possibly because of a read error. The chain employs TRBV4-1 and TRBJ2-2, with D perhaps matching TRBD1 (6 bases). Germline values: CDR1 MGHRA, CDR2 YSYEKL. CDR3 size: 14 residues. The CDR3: CASSQRGTTGELCF. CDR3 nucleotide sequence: TGCGCCAGCAGCCAGAGGGGGACAACCGGGGAGCTGTGTTTT.

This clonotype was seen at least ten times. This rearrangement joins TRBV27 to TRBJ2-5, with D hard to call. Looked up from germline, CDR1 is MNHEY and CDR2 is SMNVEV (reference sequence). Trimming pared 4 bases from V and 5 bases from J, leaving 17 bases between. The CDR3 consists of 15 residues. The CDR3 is CASSSRTQAGETQYF. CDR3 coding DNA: TGTGCCAGCAGTTCCCGGACCCAAGCCGGGGAGACCCAGTACTTC.

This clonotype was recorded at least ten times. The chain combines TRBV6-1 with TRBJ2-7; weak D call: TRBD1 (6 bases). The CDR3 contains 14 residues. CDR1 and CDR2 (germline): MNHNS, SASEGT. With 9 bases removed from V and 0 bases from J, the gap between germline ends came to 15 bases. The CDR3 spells CASWEAGDSYEQYF. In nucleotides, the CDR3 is TGTGCCAGTTGGGAAGCAGGGGACTCCTACGAGCAGTACTTC.